A selection of T cell receptor beta chains follows, all from one sample in a study of early T cells in non-severe SARS-CoV-2 infection. TCRdb re-called the 5' RACE reads with MiXCR, one entry per CDR3 protein. Here the sample spans roughly 50,000 distinct CDR3 sequences, 6.2% being singletons. The source was whole blood, collected at baseline. The receptors were gathered from an adult who was a healthcare worker with PCR-confirmed SARS-CoV-2 infection or an uninfected control (not recorded which). Both conserved end residues are part of each CDR3. D genes are given only for firm matches. The size of a clone is reported for some rows only, either as once, few or many, or as a class for expanded clones.

d_gene: TRBD1; j_gene: TRBJ2-7; v_gene: TRBV5-1; abundance: few; CDR3aa: CASSPYRDRAYEQYF; CDR3nt: TGCGCCAGCAGCCCCTACCGGGACAGGGCCTACGAGCAGTACTTC
d_gene: .; j_gene: TRBJ2-5; v_gene: TRBV24-1; abundance: .; CDR3aa: CATSEPTGTAQETQYF; CDR3nt: TGTGCCACCAGTGAGCCTACCGGGACGGCACAAGAGACCCAGTACTTC
d_gene: TRBD2; j_gene: TRBJ2-1; v_gene: TRBV19; abundance: many; CDR3aa: CASSIRTSGGNEQFF; CDR3nt: TGTGCCAGTAGTATCAGGACTAGCGGTGGTAATGAGCAGTTCTTC
d_gene: .; j_gene: TRBJ2-2; v_gene: TRBV24-1; abundance: few; CDR3aa: CATLGENTGELFF; CDR3nt: TGTGCCACCCTGGGGGAGAACACCGGGGAGCTGTTTTTT
d_gene: TRBD1; j_gene: TRBJ2-6; v_gene: TRBV10-3; abundance: .; CDR3aa: CAISDAGTGGTGANVLTF; CDR3nt: TGTGCCATCAGTGATGCCGGGACAGGGGGCACTGGGGCCAACGTCCTGACTTTC
d_gene: .; j_gene: TRBJ2-2; v_gene: TRBV7-3; abundance: many; CDR3aa: CASSLHQGRTGELFF; CDR3nt: TGTGCCAGCAGCTTACACCAGGGTCGGACCGGGGAGCTGTTTTTT
d_gene: TRBD2; j_gene: TRBJ2-1; v_gene: TRBV7-8; abundance: few; CDR3aa: CASSPILAGGSGEQFF; CDR3nt: TGTGCCAGCAGCCCCATCCTAGCGGGAGGGTCTGGTGAGCAGTTCTTC
d_gene: .; j_gene: TRBJ2-7; v_gene: TRBV27; abundance: few; CDR3aa: CASSPVQGPYEQYF; CDR3nt: TGTGCCAGCAGTCCCGTACAGGGTCCCTACGAGCAGTACTTC
d_gene: .; j_gene: TRBJ2-5; v_gene: TRBV20-1; abundance: .; CDR3aa: CSAWKGGGLETQYF; CDR3nt: TGCAGTGCTTGGAAAGGAGGGGGATTGGAGACCCAGTACTTC
d_gene: .; j_gene: TRBJ2-3; v_gene: TRBV6-6; abundance: .; CDR3aa: CASTRFTDTQYF; CDR3nt: TGTGCCAGCACCCGATTCACAGATACGCAGTATTTT
d_gene: TRBD2; j_gene: TRBJ2-2; v_gene: TRBV4-2; abundance: few; CDR3aa: CASSQGDSGRDTGELFF; CDR3nt: TGTGCCAGCAGCCAAGGCGATAGCGGGAGAGACACCGGGGAGCTGTTTTTT
d_gene: .; j_gene: TRBJ2-7; v_gene: TRBV6-5; abundance: few; CDR3aa: CAATGGPGEQYF; CDR3nt: TGTGCCGCCACCGGGGGACCGGGCGAGCAGTACTTC
d_gene: .; j_gene: TRBJ1-6; v_gene: TRBV7-2; abundance: many; CDR3aa: CASRFPGTHSPLHF; CDR3nt: TGTGCCAGCAGATTTCCCGGGACCCACTCACCCCTCCACTTT
d_gene: .; j_gene: TRBJ1-5; v_gene: TRBV19; abundance: many; CDR3aa: CASSRGGDNQPQHF; CDR3nt: TGTGCCAGTAGTAGGGGGGGAGACAATCAGCCCCAGCATTTT
d_gene: TRBD1; j_gene: TRBJ2-7; v_gene: TRBV5-1; abundance: few; CDR3aa: CASSRQTGGGYEQYF; CDR3nt: TGCGCCAGCAGCCGACAAACAGGGGGCGGCTACGAGCAGTACTTC
d_gene: TRBD2; j_gene: TRBJ2-1; v_gene: TRBV29-1; abundance: few; CDR3aa: CSAKSGSSNEQFF; CDR3nt: TGCAGCGCCAAGAGCGGGAGTAGCAATGAGCAGTTCTTC
d_gene: .; j_gene: TRBJ2-3; v_gene: TRBV27; abundance: large; CDR3aa: CASSPGTPPADTQYF; CDR3nt: TGTGCCAGCAGTCCCGGGACTCCCCCTGCAGATACGCAGTATTTT
d_gene: .; j_gene: TRBJ1-1; v_gene: TRBV12-3/TRBV12-4; abundance: many; CDR3aa: CASSSRQDTEAFF; CDR3nt: TGTGCCAGCAGTTCCAGACAAGACACTGAAGCTTTCTTT
d_gene: TRBD1; j_gene: TRBJ2-7; v_gene: TRBV6-5; abundance: few; CDR3aa: CASRAAGTGHHEQYF; CDR3nt: TGTGCCAGCAGAGCGGCGGGGACAGGGCATCACGAGCAGTACTTC
d_gene: .; j_gene: TRBJ1-1; v_gene: TRBV11-2; abundance: many; CDR3aa: CASSLIDVAFF; CDR3nt: TGTGCCAGCAGCTTAATTGACGTCGCTTTCTTT
d_gene: TRBD1; j_gene: TRBJ2-7; v_gene: TRBV18; abundance: few; CDR3aa: CASSQTGTGPYEQYF; CDR3nt: TGTGCCAGCTCGCAGACCGGGACAGGGCCCTACGAGCAGTACTTC
d_gene: TRBD1; j_gene: TRBJ1-3; v_gene: TRBV7-8; abundance: many; CDR3aa: CASSPGTGGSENTIYF; CDR3nt: TGTGCCAGCAGCCCCGGGACAGGGGGCTCTGAAAACACCATATATTTT
d_gene: TRBD2; j_gene: TRBJ2-2; v_gene: TRBV6-5; abundance: few; CDR3aa: CASRWTSGANTGELFF; CDR3nt: TGTGCCAGCAGATGGACTAGCGGAGCTAACACCGGGGAGCTGTTTTTT
d_gene: TRBD1; j_gene: TRBJ2-5; v_gene: TRBV18; abundance: .; CDR3aa: CASSPPWDRGRETQYF; CDR3nt: TGTGCCAGCTCACCACCGTGGGACAGGGGGAGAGAGACCCAGTACTTC
d_gene: .; j_gene: TRBJ1-5; v_gene: TRBV3-1; abundance: many; CDR3aa: CASSQGAGQPQHF; CDR3nt: TGTGCCAGCAGCCAGGGGGCGGGGCAGCCCCAGCATTTT
d_gene: .; j_gene: TRBJ2-1; v_gene: TRBV27; abundance: few; CDR3aa: CASSHLPTSEQFF; CDR3nt: TGTGCCAGCAGCCACCTGCCCACTAGTGAGCAGTTCTTC
d_gene: .; j_gene: TRBJ1-2; v_gene: TRBV10-3; abundance: .; CDR3aa: CAIGRDTGYGYTF; CDR3nt: TGTGCCATCGGCCGGGACACCGGTTATGGCTACACCTTC
d_gene: TRBD1; j_gene: TRBJ1-5; v_gene: TRBV10-3; abundance: few; CDR3aa: CAISGQGSNQPQHF; CDR3nt: TGTGCCATCAGCGGACAGGGTAGCAATCAGCCCCAGCATTTT
d_gene: TRBD2; j_gene: TRBJ2-5; v_gene: TRBV28; abundance: many; CDR3aa: CASSPIAGGLRETQYF; CDR3nt: TGTGCCAGCAGTCCCATAGCGGGAGGGCTTCGAGAGACCCAGTACTTC
d_gene: .; j_gene: TRBJ2-2; v_gene: TRBV6-1; abundance: many; CDR3aa: CASSPQDINTGELFF; CDR3nt: TGTGCCAGCAGTCCCCAGGACATTAACACCGGGGAGCTGTTTTTT
d_gene: .; j_gene: TRBJ2-3; v_gene: TRBV4-2; abundance: .; CDR3aa: CASSQAGPGITDTQYF; CDR3nt: TGTGCCAGCAGCCAAGCCGGGCCAGGTATAACAGATACGCAGTATTTT
d_gene: .; j_gene: TRBJ1-1; v_gene: TRBV20-1; abundance: few; CDR3aa: CSANGARVNTEAFF; CDR3nt: TGCAGTGCCAACGGGGCTCGCGTGAACACTGAAGCTTTCTTT
d_gene: .; j_gene: TRBJ2-3; v_gene: TRBV14; abundance: once; CDR3aa: CASSTRPITLRDTQYF; CDR3nt: TGTGCCAGCAGCACACGGCCCATAACTCTCCGGGATACGCAGTATTTT
d_gene: .; j_gene: TRBJ2-1; v_gene: TRBV6-6; abundance: many; CDR3aa: CASRPPGGRQARDQFF; CDR3nt: TGTGCCAGCAGACCCCCGGGGGGCCGTCAGGCCCGAGATCAGTTCTTC
d_gene: TRBD1; j_gene: TRBJ2-7; v_gene: TRBV7-2; abundance: many; CDR3aa: CASSLDNRGREQYF; CDR3nt: TGTGCCAGCAGCTTAGACAACAGGGGACGCGAGCAGTACTTC
d_gene: .; j_gene: TRBJ1-1; v_gene: TRBV7-3; abundance: many; CDR3aa: CASSRKQNTEAFF; CDR3nt: TGTGCCAGCAGCCGTAAACAGAACACTGAAGCTTTCTTT